This T cell receptor beta chain emerged from a study of blood T cell repertoires in COVID-19. V lost 3 bases and J lost 3, with 8 bases in between. The CDR3 covers 14 residues. Germline V gene data show CDR1 as LNHDA and CDR2 as SQIVND (reference sequence). Using immunoSEQ multiplex PCR, the repertoire was profiled, and TCRdb retains in-frame clones only, with some absent. The table includes a few hundred thousand clones, 85% detected once. V and J are TRBV19 and TRBJ2-2; D is unresolved. Sequencing input: PBMCs or T cells enriched from blood (not recorded which). The receptor was isolated from a woman between 50 and 59 years old who had been exposed to COVID-19. The CDR3 sequence is CASSIGQYTGELFF. The CDR3 nucleotides read TGTGCCAGTAGTATTGGTCAGTACACCGGGGAGCTGTTTTTT.